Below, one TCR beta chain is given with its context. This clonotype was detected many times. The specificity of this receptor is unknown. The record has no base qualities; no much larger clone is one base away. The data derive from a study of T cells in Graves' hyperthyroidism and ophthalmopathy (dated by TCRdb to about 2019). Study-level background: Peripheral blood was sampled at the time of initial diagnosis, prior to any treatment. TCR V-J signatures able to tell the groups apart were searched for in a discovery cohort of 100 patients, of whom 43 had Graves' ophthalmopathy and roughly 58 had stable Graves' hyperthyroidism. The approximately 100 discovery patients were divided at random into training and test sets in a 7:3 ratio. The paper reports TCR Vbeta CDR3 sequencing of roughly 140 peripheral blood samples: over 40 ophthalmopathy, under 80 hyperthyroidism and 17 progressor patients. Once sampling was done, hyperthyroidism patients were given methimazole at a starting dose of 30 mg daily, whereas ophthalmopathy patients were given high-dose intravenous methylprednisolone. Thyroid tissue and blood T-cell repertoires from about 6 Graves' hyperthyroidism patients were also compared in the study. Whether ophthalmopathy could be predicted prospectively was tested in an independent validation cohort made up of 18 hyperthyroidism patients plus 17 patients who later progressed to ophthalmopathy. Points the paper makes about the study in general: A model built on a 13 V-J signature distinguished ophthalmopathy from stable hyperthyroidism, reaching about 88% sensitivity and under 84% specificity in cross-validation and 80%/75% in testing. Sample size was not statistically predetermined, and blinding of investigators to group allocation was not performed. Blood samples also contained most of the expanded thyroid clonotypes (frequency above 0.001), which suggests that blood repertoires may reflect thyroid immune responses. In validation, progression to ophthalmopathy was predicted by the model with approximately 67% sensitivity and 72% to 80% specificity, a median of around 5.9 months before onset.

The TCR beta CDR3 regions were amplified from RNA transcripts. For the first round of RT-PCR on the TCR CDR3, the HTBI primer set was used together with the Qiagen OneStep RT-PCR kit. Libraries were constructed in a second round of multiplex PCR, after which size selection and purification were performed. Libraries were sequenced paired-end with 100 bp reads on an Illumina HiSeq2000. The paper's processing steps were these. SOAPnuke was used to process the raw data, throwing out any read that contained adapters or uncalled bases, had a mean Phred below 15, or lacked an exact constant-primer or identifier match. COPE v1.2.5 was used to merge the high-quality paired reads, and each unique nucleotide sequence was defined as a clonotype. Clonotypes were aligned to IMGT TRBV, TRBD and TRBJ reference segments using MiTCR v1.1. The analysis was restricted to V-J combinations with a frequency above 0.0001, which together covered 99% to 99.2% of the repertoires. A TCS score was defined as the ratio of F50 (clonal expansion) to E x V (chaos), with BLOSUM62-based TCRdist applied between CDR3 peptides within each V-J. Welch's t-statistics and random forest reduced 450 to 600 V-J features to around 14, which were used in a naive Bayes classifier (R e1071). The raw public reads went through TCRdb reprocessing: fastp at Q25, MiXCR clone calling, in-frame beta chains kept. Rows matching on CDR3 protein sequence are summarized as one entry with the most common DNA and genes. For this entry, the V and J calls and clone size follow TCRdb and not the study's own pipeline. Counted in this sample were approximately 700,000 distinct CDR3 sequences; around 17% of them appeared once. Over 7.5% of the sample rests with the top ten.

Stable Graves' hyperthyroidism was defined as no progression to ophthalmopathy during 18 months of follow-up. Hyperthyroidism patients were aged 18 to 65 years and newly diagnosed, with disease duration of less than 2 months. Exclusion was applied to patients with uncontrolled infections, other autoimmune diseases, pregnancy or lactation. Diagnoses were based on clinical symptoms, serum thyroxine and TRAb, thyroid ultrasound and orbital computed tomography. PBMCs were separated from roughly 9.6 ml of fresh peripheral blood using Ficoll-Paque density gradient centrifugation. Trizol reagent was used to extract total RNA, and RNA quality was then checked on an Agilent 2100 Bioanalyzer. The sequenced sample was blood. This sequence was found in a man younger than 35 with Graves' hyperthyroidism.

The CDR3 protein is CASSLLREGTGELFF. The nucleotides are TGTGCCAGCAGTTTATTGCGGGAGGGCACCGGGGAGCTGTTTTTT. The rearranged chain carries TRBV12-3 or TRBV12-4 and TRBJ2-2; 9 bases in the middle match TRBD2. Spanning cysteine to phenylalanine, the CDR3 consists of 15 amino acids. Only the CDR3 DNA is retained, 45 bases long and in frame from the first base. V loses 2 bases at its end and J loses 4 bases; junction bases beyond the gene matches: 2.